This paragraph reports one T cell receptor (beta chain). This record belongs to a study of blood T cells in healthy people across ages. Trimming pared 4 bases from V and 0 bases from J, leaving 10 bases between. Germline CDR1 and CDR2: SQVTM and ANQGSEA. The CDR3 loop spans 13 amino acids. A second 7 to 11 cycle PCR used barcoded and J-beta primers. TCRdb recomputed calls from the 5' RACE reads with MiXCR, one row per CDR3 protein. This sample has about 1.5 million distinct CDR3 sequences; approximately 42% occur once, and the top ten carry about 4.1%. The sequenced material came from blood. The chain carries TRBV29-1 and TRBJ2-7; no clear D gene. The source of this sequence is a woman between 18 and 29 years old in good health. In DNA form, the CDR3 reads TGCAGCGTTGCTCACAGCAACTCCTACGAGCAGTACTTC. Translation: CSVAHSNSYEQYF.